Each of the 3 T cell receptor beta chains below was sequenced from the same sample in a study of technical replicates of blood from a few donors (dated by TCRdb to the late 2010s). Library preparation used the immunoSEQ multiplex PCR assay. Entries here come from immuneACCESS through TCRdb and include only in-frame sequences with V and J called. Some clones fail to appear in such tables; in the studies checked, an unresolved V gene covers under half of the shortfall, and the cause of the remainder is unknown. Present in this sample are 66,000 or so clones, around 97% of which were seen just once. Together, the top ten hold around 0.19% of the sample. The sequenced material came from T cells isolated from PBMCs. These receptors all come from a human donor in good health.

The chain joins TRBV30 to TRBJ1-1, with D possibly matching TRBD1 (6 bases). Germline V gene data show CDR1 as GTSNPN and CDR2 as SVGIG (reference sequence). The CDR3 contains 12 residues. Trimming removed 2 bases from V and 5 bases from J, with 9 bases in between. The CDR3 spells CAWSLGGTEAFF. The CDR3 DNA is TGTGCCTGGAGTCTAGGGGGTACTGAAGCTTTCTTT.

This CDR3 reads CASGGYGAYNEQFF. CDR3 DNA sequence: TGTGCTAGTGGGGGCTACGGGGCCTACAATGAGCAGTTCTTC. V and J are TRBV12-5 and TRBJ2-1, with a weak D call TRBD2 (5 bases). The CDR3 consists of 14 residues. Trimming took off 6 bases at V and 2 bases at J, with 11 bases between the two ends. Germline CDR1 reads LGHNT; CDR2 reads FRNRAP. Looking up the rest from reference TRBV12-5 and TRBJ2-1 gives the full variable domain: DARVTQTPRHKVTEMGQEVTMRCQPILGHNTVFWYRQTMMQGLELLAYFRNRAPLDDSGMPKDRFSAEMPDATLATLKIQPSEPRDSAVYFCASGGYGAYNEQFFGPGTRLTVL.

The gene calls are TRBV5-4 and TRBJ2-3; 12 nucleotides agree with TRBD2. V lost 3 bases to trimming and J lost 6 bases; unmatched junction nucleotides: 11. CDR3 size: 17 residues. The V gene's germline CDR1 is SGHNT and CDR2 YYREEE (reference sequence). The CDR3: CASSSWTSGITRDTQYF. Here the CDR3 DNA reads TGTGCCAGCAGCTCCTGGACTAGCGGGATCACTCGGGATACGCAGTATTTT.